The sample holds many counts of the clone carrying this T cell receptor gamma chain. This may arise from a read error, as a much more abundant clone is one base away. The record originates from a study of γδ T cells in repeated Plasmodium falciparum infection. Study-wide background: Each infection was followed by sampling at 21 days, plus baseline and some pre-infection draws.

TCRdb re-analyzed the multiplex PCR reads via CATT. Among tens of thousands of gamma-chain clones listed, 2.5% to 3.5% were seen once. The sample consisted of gamma-delta T cells from blood. The sequence came from a pool of human donors (malaria-infected and uninfected, not separated).

The DNA of the CDR3 is TGTGCCACCTGGGACAGACCGGAAGATTATAAGAAGCTCTTT. As protein: CATWDRPEDYKKLF. The chain is built from TRGV5 and TRGJ1 or TRGJ2. The germline V gene encodes CDR1 VINAFY and CDR2 YDVSNSKD. This CDR3 contains 14 residues.